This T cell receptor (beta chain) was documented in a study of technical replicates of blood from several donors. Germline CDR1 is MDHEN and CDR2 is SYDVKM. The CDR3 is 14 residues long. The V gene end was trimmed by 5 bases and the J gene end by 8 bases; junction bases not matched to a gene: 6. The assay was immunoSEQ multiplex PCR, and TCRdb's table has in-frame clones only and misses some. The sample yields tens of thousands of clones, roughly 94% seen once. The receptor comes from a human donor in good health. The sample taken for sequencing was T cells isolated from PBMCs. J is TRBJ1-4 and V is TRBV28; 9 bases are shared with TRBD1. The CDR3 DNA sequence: TGTGCCAGCAGTGAACAGGGGGCTAGGGAAAAACTGTTTTTT. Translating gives CASSEQGAREKLFF.